These T cell receptor beta chains were read from a single sample in a study of cytomegalovirus exposure and HLA in healthy donors. The data were produced by immunoSEQ multiplex PCR, yet TCRdb's version contains in-frame clones alone and is incomplete. The sample gives 75,000 to 100,000 clones, 65% to 85% of which show up once; less than 15% is in the top ten. Sequencing was carried out using PBMCs. These TCRs come from a woman aged 70-85 years in good health and CMV-seropositive. The CDR3 runs from the conserved cysteine through the conserved F or W. The D gene is left open where the match is weak. Some rows mark clone size as missing; the rest say once, few, many or name a class of expanded clone.

d_gene: TRBD1; j_gene: TRBJ2-7; abundance: NA; v_gene: TRBV28; CDR3nt: TGTGCCAGCAGTTTACTGGGGACAGGGGACTACGAGCAGTACTTC; CDR3aa: CASSLLGTGDYEQYF
d_gene: NA; j_gene: TRBJ2-7; abundance: NA; v_gene: TRBV19; CDR3nt: TGTGCCAGTAGTTCCCTAAACGAGCAGTACTTC; CDR3aa: CASSSLNEQYF
d_gene: NA; j_gene: TRBJ2-2; abundance: few; v_gene: TRBV29-1; CDR3nt: TGCAGCGTTGGGGCTATCCAAACGAACACCGGGGAGCTGTTTTTT; CDR3aa: CSVGAIQTNTGELFF
d_gene: TRBD1; j_gene: TRBJ2-2; abundance: few; v_gene: TRBV6-5; CDR3nt: TGTGCCAGCAATAGACAGGGCACCACCGGGGAGCTGTTTTTT; CDR3aa: CASNRQGTTGELFF
d_gene: TRBD1; j_gene: TRBJ2-2; abundance: NA; v_gene: TRBV5-1; CDR3nt: TGCGCCAGCAGCTCCGGGACAGGGTGGATTGGGGAGCTGTTTTTT; CDR3aa: CASSSGTGWIGELFF
d_gene: NA; j_gene: TRBJ2-2; abundance: NA; v_gene: TRBV11-3; CDR3nt: TGTGCCAGCAGCCTTCTGTCGACCGGGGAGCTGTTTTTT; CDR3aa: CASSLLSTGELFF
d_gene: NA; j_gene: TRBJ2-7; abundance: NA; v_gene: TRBV6-1; CDR3nt: TGTGCCAGCAGCATTACCTACGAGCAGTACTTC; CDR3aa: CASSITYEQYF
d_gene: NA; j_gene: TRBJ2-1; abundance: NA; v_gene: TRBV10-2; CDR3nt: TGCGCCAGCAGTAATCCGAGCTCCTACAATGAGCAGTTCTTC; CDR3aa: CASSNPSSYNEQFF
d_gene: NA; j_gene: TRBJ2-1; abundance: few; v_gene: TRBV5-6; CDR3nt: TGTGCCAGCAGCTTGGGGGCGATCGCCCCTTTCTTC; CDR3aa: CASSLGAIAPFF
d_gene: NA; j_gene: TRBJ2-3; abundance: NA; v_gene: TRBV21-1; CDR3nt: TGTGCCAGCAGCAAAGCTAGCGAAAGCTTCACAGATACGCAGTATTTT; CDR3aa: CASSKASESFTDTQYF
d_gene: TRBD1; j_gene: TRBJ1-2; abundance: few; v_gene: TRBV7-9; CDR3nt: TGTTCCAGCAGCCCCGGCGGGACAGGGGACTCCTGGGGCTACACCTTC; CDR3aa: CSSSPGGTGDSWGYTF
d_gene: TRBD1; j_gene: TRBJ1-2; abundance: NA; v_gene: TRBV7-2; CDR3nt: TGTGCCAGCAGCGTGGGACAGGGGATAAACTATGGCTACACCTTC; CDR3aa: CASSVGQGINYGYTF
d_gene: NA; j_gene: TRBJ2-1; abundance: NA; v_gene: TRBV5-1; CDR3nt: TGCGCCAGCAGCTTTGGGGGGTACAATGAGCAGTTCTTC; CDR3aa: CASSFGGYNEQFF
d_gene: NA; j_gene: TRBJ1-4; abundance: few; v_gene: TRBV5-1; CDR3nt: TGCGCCAGCAGCTTGGCCGATAGGCCAGACTATAATGAAAAACTGTTTTTT; CDR3aa: CASSLADRPDYNEKLFF
d_gene: NA; j_gene: TRBJ2-4; abundance: NA; v_gene: TRBV21-1; CDR3nt: TGTGCCAGCAGCAAAGGTGAGACTAGCGGCAAAAACATTCAGTACTTC; CDR3aa: CASSKGETSGKNIQYF
d_gene: TRBD1; j_gene: TRBJ1-1; abundance: NA; v_gene: TRBV28; CDR3nt: TGTGCCAGCAGAGAGGGACAGGGGATTCGAGCTTTCTTT; CDR3aa: CASREGQGIRAFF
d_gene: NA; j_gene: TRBJ2-7; abundance: NA; v_gene: TRBV18; CDR3nt: TGTGCCAGCTCACCACAGCGAGGTAGCAAGTACGAGCAGTACTTC; CDR3aa: CASSPQRGSKYEQYF
d_gene: NA; j_gene: TRBJ2-2; abundance: NA; v_gene: TRBV28; CDR3nt: TGTGCCAGCAGTTGGGGTACGACCGGGACTGGGGAGCTGTTTTTT; CDR3aa: CASSWGTTGTGELFF
d_gene: NA; j_gene: TRBJ1-1; abundance: NA; v_gene: TRBV4-1; CDR3nt: TGCGCCAGCAGCCAACTGAACAGGGAAGTGACTGAAGCTTTCTTT; CDR3aa: CASSQLNREVTEAFF
d_gene: NA; j_gene: TRBJ1-1; abundance: NA; v_gene: TRBV5-6; CDR3nt: TGTGCCAGCAGCTTTCCGGGGGTCAAAGCTTTCTTT; CDR3aa: CASSFPGVKAFF
d_gene: NA; j_gene: TRBJ1-1; abundance: few; v_gene: TRBV28; CDR3nt: TGTGCCAGCAGTGTGACAGCGAACACTGAAGCTTTCTTT; CDR3aa: CASSVTANTEAFF
d_gene: TRBD2; j_gene: TRBJ2-7; abundance: NA; v_gene: TRBV28; CDR3nt: TGTGCCAGCAGTTTAGTGTTGTTTGGCGGATTAGCGGGATGGGGGCGCGAGCAGTACTTC; CDR3aa: CASSLVLFGGLAGWGREQYF
d_gene: TRBD2; j_gene: TRBJ2-1; abundance: NA; v_gene: TRBV5-4; CDR3nt: TGTGCCAGCAGCTTGCCGGGGGGGATCTACAATGAGCAGTTCTTC; CDR3aa: CASSLPGGIYNEQFF
d_gene: NA; j_gene: TRBJ2-1; abundance: once; v_gene: TRBV21-1; CDR3nt: TGTGCCAGCAGCAAAGGGTCTGAACATGTAGGACACCGGTTGAGCTCCTACAATGAGCAGTTCTTC; CDR3aa: CASSKGSEHVGHRLSSYNEQFF
d_gene: NA; j_gene: TRBJ1-6; abundance: NA; v_gene: TRBV6-5; CDR3nt: TGTGCCAGCAGTCAAACACCGGGGGAGGCCTCACCCCTCCACTTT; CDR3aa: CASSQTPGEASPLHF
d_gene: NA; j_gene: TRBJ2-5; abundance: NA; v_gene: TRBV30; CDR3nt: TGTGCCTGGATTCCGGGACACCTGGGGGGGAGAGAGACCCAGTACTTC; CDR3aa: CAWIPGHLGGRETQYF
d_gene: TRBD1; j_gene: TRBJ2-5; abundance: NA; v_gene: TRBV5-1; CDR3nt: TGCGCCAGCACTCGAGGACAGGGCCAAGAGACCCAGTACTTC; CDR3aa: CASTRGQGQETQYF
d_gene: TRBD1; j_gene: TRBJ1-4; abundance: NA; v_gene: TRBV6-5; CDR3nt: TGTGCCAGCAGTTACTCCCGGACAGGGGGCCTTGGAAAACTGTTTTTT; CDR3aa: CASSYSRTGGLGKLFF
d_gene: NA; j_gene: TRBJ2-1; abundance: NA; v_gene: TRBV14; CDR3nt: TGTGCCAGCAGCCAAGATTCCCGTAAACTCCATGAGCAGTTCTTC; CDR3aa: CASSQDSRKLHEQFF
d_gene: TRBD1; j_gene: TRBJ1-1; abundance: NA; v_gene: TRBV27; CDR3nt: TGTGCCAGCAGTAACTGGGACAGGGTGGTTCAGGCTGAAGCTTTCTTT; CDR3aa: CASSNWDRVVQAEAFF
d_gene: NA; j_gene: TRBJ1-1; abundance: NA; v_gene: TRBV7-3; CDR3nt: TGTGCCAGCAGCTACGGGGGAGGGACGCAGACGAGGGCTGAAGCTTTCTTT; CDR3aa: CASSYGGGTQTRAEAFF
d_gene: NA; j_gene: TRBJ1-3; abundance: NA; v_gene: TRBV30; CDR3nt: TGTGCCTGGACCCTGAGGGGGATCGGAAACACCATATATTTT; CDR3aa: CAWTLRGIGNTIYF
d_gene: TRBD2; j_gene: TRBJ2-1; abundance: few; v_gene: TRBV11-2; CDR3nt: TGTGCCAGCAGCTCCATTCGACTAGCCAATGAGCAGTTCTTC; CDR3aa: CASSSIRLANEQFF
d_gene: TRBD1; j_gene: TRBJ2-7; abundance: NA; v_gene: TRBV18; CDR3nt: TGTGCCAGCTCAGGACAGGGGAGTTCCTACGAGCAGTACTTC; CDR3aa: CASSGQGSSYEQYF
d_gene: TRBD2; j_gene: TRBJ2-5; abundance: NA; v_gene: TRBV5-1; CDR3nt: TGCGCCAGCAGCCCAGGGACTAGCGGGTCACAAGAGACCCAGTACTTC; CDR3aa: CASSPGTSGSQETQYF
d_gene: TRBD2; j_gene: TRBJ2-7; abundance: NA; v_gene: TRBV28; CDR3nt: TGTGCCAGCAGTTTATCCGGACTAGTGCGCGAGCAGTACTTC; CDR3aa: CASSLSGLVREQYF
d_gene: NA; j_gene: TRBJ2-5; abundance: few; v_gene: TRBV7-9; CDR3nt: TGTGCCAGCAGTTGGGGGGGCATGGAGACCCAGTACTTC; CDR3aa: CASSWGGMETQYF
d_gene: TRBD2; j_gene: TRBJ2-2; abundance: NA; v_gene: TRBV27; CDR3nt: TGTGCCAGCAGTTTTCTAGCGGGGGCCAACACCGGGGAGCTGTTTTTT; CDR3aa: CASSFLAGANTGELFF
d_gene: NA; j_gene: TRBJ2-7; abundance: NA; v_gene: TRBV11-2; CDR3nt: TGTGCCAGCAGCTTCAGGATACAACGCGACGAGCAGTACTTC; CDR3aa: CASSFRIQRDEQYF
d_gene: TRBD1; j_gene: TRBJ1-4; abundance: NA; v_gene: TRBV19; CDR3nt: TGTGCCAGTAGCCGGGACAGGGGTGAAAAACTGTTTTTT; CDR3aa: CASSRDRGEKLFF
d_gene: NA; j_gene: TRBJ2-3; abundance: NA; v_gene: TRBV5-8; CDR3nt: TGTGCCAGCAGCTTGTACGGGGGACCCACAGATACGCAGTATTTT; CDR3aa: CASSLYGGPTDTQYF
d_gene: NA; j_gene: TRBJ2-3; abundance: NA; v_gene: TRBV6-5; CDR3nt: TGTGCCAGCAGTTATGAGCGGGCTGGCTCAGATACGCAGTATTTT; CDR3aa: CASSYERAGSDTQYF
d_gene: NA; j_gene: TRBJ2-1; abundance: NA; v_gene: TRBV6-6; CDR3nt: TGTGCCAGCAGTTACCCTCAGGCCCCCTCCTACAATGAGCAGTTCTTC; CDR3aa: CASSYPQAPSYNEQFF
d_gene: TRBD1; j_gene: TRBJ2-3; abundance: few; v_gene: TRBV6-6; CDR3nt: TGTGCCAGCAGGACTACCCAGGGGGCAGGCACAGATACGCAGTATTTT; CDR3aa: CASRTTQGAGTDTQYF
d_gene: TRBD2; j_gene: TRBJ2-7; abundance: NA; v_gene: TRBV18; CDR3nt: TGTGCCAGCTCACCACGGCGGGAGAACGACGAGCAGTACTTC; CDR3aa: CASSPRRENDEQYF
d_gene: TRBD2; j_gene: TRBJ2-3; abundance: NA; v_gene: TRBV7-3; CDR3nt: TGTGCCAGCAGCCTCCGAGGGGCTAGCGGGAGTTCGGAGGCAGATACGCAGTATTTT; CDR3aa: CASSLRGASGSSEADTQYF
d_gene: TRBD1; j_gene: TRBJ1-1; abundance: few; v_gene: TRBV7-9; CDR3nt: TGTTCCAGCAGCTTAGGACAGGGGAACACTGAAGCTTTCTTT; CDR3aa: CSSSLGQGNTEAFF
d_gene: TRBD2; j_gene: TRBJ2-3; abundance: once; v_gene: TRBV10-3; CDR3nt: TGTGCCTCTCTGGGTAGCGGGGCAGATACGCAGTATTTT; CDR3aa: CASLGSGADTQYF